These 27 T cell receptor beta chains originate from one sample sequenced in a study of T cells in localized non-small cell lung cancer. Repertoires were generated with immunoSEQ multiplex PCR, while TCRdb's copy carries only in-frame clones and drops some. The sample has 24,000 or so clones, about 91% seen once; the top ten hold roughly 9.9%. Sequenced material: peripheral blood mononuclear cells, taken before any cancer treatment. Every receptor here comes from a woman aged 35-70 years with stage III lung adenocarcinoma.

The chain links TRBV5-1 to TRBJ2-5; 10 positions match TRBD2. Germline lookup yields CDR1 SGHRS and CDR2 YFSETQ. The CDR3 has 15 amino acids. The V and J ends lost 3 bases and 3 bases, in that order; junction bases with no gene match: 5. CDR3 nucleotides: TGCGCCAGCAGCTCCCTAGGACTAGCGGAAGAGACCCAGTACTTC. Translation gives CASSSLGLAEETQYF.

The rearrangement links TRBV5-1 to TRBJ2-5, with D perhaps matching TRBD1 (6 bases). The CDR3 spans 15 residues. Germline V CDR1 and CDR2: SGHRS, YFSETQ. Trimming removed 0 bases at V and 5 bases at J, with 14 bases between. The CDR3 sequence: CASSLVATGSETQYF. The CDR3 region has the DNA TGCGCCAGCAGCTTGGTGGCCACAGGGAGCGAGACCCAGTACTTC.

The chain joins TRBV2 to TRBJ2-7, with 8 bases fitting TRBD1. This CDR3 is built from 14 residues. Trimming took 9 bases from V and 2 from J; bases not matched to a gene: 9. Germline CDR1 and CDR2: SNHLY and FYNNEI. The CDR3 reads CASVWDRRAYEQYF. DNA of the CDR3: TGTGCCAGTGTCTGGGACAGGAGAGCCTACGAGCAGTACTTC.

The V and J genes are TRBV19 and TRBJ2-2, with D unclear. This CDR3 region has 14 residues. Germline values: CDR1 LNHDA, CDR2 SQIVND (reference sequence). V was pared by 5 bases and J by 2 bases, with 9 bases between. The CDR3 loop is CASSLTPNTGELFF. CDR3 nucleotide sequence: TGTGCCAGTAGTCTGACACCTAACACCGGGGAGCTGTTTTTT.

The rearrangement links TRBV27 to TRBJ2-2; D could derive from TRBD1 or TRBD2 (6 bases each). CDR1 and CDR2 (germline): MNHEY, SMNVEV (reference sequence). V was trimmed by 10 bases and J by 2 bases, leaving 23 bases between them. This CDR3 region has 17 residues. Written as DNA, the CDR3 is TGTGCCACAGCAGTTAGGGGGGTACTCATCAACACCGGGGAGCTGTTTTTT. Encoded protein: CATAVRGVLINTGELFF.

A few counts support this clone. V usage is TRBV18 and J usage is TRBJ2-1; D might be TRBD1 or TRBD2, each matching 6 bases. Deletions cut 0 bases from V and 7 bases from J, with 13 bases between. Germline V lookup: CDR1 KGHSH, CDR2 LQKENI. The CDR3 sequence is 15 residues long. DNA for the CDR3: TGTGCCAGCTCACCACCGGGGGGCAGCAAGAATGAGCAGTTCTTC. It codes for CASSPPGGSKNEQFF.

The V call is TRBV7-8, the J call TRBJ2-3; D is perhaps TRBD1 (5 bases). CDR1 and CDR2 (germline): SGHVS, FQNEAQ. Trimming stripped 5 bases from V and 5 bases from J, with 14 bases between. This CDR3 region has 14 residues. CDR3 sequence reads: CASSMGRAVDTQYF. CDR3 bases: TGTGCCAGCAGCATGGGCAGGGCCGTAGATACGCAGTATTTT.

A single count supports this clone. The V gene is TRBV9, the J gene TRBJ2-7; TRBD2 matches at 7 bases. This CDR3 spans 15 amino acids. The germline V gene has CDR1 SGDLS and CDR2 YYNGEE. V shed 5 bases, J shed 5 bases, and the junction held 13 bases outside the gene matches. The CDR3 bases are TGTGCCAGCAGTCCACCCTCGGCGGGAGTCAACGAGCAGTACTTC. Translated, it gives CASSPPSAGVNEQYF.

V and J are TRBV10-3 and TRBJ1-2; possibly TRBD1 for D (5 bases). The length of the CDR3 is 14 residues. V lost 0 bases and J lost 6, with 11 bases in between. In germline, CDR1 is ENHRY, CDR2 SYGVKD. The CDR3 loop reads CAISESTRGDGYTF. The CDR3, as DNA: TGTGCCATCAGTGAGTCGACTCGGGGCGATGGCTACACCTTC.

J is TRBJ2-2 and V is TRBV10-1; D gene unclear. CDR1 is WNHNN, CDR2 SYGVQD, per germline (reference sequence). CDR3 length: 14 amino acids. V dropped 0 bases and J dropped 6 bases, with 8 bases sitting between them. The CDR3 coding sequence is TGCGCCAGCAGTGAGTCCGGTAGGGCCGGGGAGCTGTTTTTT. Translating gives CASSESGRAGELFF.

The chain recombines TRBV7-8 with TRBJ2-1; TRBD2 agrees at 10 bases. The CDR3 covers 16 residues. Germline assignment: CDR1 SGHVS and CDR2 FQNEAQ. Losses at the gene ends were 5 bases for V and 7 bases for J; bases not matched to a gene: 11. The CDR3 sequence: CASSTYAGTSVNEQFF. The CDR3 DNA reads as TGTGCCAGCAGCACCTACGCCGGGACTAGCGTGAATGAGCAGTTCTTC. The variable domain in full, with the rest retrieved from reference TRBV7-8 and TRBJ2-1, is GAGVSQSPRYKVAKRGQDVALRCDPISGHVSLFWYQQALGQGPEFLTYFQNEAQLDKSGLPSDRFFAERPEGSVSTLKIQRTQQEDSAVYLCASSTYAGTSVNEQFFGPGTRLTVL.

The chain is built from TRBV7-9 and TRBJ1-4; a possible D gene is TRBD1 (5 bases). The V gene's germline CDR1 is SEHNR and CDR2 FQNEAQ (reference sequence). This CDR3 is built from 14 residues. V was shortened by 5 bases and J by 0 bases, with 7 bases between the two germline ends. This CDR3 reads CASSGGATNEKLFF. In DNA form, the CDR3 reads TGTGCCAGCAGCGGGGGGGCAACTAATGAAAAACTGTTTTTT.

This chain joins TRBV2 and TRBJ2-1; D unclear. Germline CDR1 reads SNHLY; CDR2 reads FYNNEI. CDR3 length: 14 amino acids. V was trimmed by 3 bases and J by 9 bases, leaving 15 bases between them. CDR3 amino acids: CASSDPRRNVEQFF. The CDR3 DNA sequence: TGTGCCAGCAGTGATCCGAGACGTAACGTTGAGCAGTTCTTC.

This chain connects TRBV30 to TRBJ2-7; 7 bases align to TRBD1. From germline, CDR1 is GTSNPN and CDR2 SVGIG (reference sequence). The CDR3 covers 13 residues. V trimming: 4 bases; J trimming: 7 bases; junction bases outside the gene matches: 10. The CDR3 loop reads CAWIRKGAVEQYF. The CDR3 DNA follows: TGTGCCTGGATCCGGAAGGGGGCGGTAGAGCAGTACTTC.

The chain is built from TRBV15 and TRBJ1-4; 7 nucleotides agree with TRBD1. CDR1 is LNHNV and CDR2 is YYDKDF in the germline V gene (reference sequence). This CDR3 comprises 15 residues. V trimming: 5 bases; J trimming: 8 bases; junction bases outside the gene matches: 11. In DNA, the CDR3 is TGTGCCACCAGCCCCTATGCGGACAGGAGGGAAAAACTGTTTTTT. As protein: CATSPYADRREKLFF.

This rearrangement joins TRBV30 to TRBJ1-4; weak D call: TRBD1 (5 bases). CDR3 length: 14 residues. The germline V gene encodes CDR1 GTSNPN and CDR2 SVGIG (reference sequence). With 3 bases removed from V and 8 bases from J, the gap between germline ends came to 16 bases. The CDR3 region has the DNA TGTGCCTGGAGGGCGACGGGGGGGGTGGAAAAACTGTTTTTT. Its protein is CAWRATGGVEKLFF.

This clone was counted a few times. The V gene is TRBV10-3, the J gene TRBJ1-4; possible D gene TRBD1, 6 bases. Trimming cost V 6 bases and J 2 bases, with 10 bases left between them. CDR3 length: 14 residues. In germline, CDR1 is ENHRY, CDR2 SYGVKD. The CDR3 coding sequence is TGTGCCATCAGGCCCCAGGGGACTAATGAAAAACTGTTTTTT. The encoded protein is CAIRPQGTNEKLFF.

The CDR3 reads CASAGRARTDTQYF. CDR3 DNA: TGCGCCTCCGCGGGGAGGGCCCGGACAGATACGCAGTATTTT. The rearrangement joins TRBV5-1 to TRBJ2-3, with 7 bases that match TRBD2. The CDR3 is 14 residues long. Germline CDR1 and CDR2: SGHRS and YFSETQ. Trimming at V came to 10 bases and at J to 3 bases, leaving 11 bases not matched to a gene. The variable domain in full, with the rest retrieved from reference TRBV5-1 and TRBJ2-3, is KAGVTQTPRYLIKTRGQQVTLSCSPISGHRSVSWYQQTPGQGLQFLFEYFSETQRNKGNFPGRFSGRQFSNSRSEMNVSTLELGDSALYLCASAGRARTDTQYFGPGTRLTVL.

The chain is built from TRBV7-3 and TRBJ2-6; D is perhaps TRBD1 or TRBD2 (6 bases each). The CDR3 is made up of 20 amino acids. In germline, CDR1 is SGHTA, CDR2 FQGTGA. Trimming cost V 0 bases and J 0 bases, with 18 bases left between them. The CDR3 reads CASSLTGARGGISGANVLTF. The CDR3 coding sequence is TGTGCCAGCAGCTTAACCGGCGCCAGGGGCGGGATCTCTGGGGCCAACGTCCTGACTTTC.

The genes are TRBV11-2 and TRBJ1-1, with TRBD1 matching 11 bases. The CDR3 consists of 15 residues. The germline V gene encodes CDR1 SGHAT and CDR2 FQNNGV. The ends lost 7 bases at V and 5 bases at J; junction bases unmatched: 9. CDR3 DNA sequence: TGTGCCAGCAATACCGGACAGGGGGCGCATACTGAAGCTTTCTTT. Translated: CASNTGQGAHTEAFF. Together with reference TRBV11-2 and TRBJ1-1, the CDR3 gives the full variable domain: EAGVAQSPRYKIIEKRQSVAFWCNPISGHATLYWYQQILGQGPKLLIQFQNNGVVDDSQLPKDRFSAERLKGVDSTLKIQPAKLEDSAVYLCASNTGQGAHTEAFFGQGTRLTVV.

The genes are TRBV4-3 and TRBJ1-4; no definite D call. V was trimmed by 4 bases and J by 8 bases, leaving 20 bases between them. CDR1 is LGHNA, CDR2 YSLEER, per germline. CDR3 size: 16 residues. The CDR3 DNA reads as TGCGCCAGCAGCCCCGCGCGGGCAGGCGGGTCCGAAAAACTGTTTTTT. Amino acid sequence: CASSPARAGGSEKLFF.

DNA for the CDR3: TGTGCCAGGAGTAGTTACCCACAAAGTCGGGCCAACGTCCTGACTTTC. Residues: CARSSYPQSRANVLTF. The chain has TRBV7-8 and TRBJ2-6; D call uncertain. V lost 9 bases to trimming and J lost 5 bases, with 20 bases between them. This CDR3 comprises 16 residues. Germline assignment: CDR1 SGHVS and CDR2 FQNEAQ.

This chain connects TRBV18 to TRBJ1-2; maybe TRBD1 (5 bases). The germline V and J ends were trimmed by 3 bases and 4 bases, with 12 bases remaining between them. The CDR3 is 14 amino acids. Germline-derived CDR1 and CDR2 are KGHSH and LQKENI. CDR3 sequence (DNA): TGTGCCAGCTCACCCTGGGACGGACTCTATGGCTACACCTTC. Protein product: CASSPWDGLYGYTF.

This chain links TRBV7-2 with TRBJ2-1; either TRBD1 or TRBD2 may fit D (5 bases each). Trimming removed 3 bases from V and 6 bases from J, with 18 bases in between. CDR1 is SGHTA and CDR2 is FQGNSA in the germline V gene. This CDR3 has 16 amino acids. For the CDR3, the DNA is TGTGCCAGCAGCTTCAAGTCCCGGGACGCGAGCAATGAGCAGTTCTTC. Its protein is CASSFKSRDASNEQFF.

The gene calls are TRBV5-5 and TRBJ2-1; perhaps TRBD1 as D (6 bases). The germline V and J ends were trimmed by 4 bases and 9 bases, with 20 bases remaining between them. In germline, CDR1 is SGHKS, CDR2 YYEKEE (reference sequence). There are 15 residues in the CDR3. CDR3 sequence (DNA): TGTGCCAGCAGCGCCAAGCTCCGCAGGGGTGGTGAGCAGTTCTTC. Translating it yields CASSAKLRRGGEQFF.

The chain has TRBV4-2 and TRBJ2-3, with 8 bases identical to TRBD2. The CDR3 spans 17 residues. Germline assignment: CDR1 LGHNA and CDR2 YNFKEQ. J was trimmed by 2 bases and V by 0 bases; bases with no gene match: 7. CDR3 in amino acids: CASSQDQTAGATDTQYF. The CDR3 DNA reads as TGTGCCAGCAGCCAAGACCAAACAGCGGGAGCCACAGATACGCAGTATTTT.

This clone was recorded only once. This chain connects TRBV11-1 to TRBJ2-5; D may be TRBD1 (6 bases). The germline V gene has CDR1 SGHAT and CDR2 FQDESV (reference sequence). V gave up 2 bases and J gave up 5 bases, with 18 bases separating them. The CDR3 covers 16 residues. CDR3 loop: CASSLQGQGIRETQYF. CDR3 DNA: TGTGCCAGCAGCTTACAGGGGCAGGGGATTCGGGAGACCCAGTACTTC.